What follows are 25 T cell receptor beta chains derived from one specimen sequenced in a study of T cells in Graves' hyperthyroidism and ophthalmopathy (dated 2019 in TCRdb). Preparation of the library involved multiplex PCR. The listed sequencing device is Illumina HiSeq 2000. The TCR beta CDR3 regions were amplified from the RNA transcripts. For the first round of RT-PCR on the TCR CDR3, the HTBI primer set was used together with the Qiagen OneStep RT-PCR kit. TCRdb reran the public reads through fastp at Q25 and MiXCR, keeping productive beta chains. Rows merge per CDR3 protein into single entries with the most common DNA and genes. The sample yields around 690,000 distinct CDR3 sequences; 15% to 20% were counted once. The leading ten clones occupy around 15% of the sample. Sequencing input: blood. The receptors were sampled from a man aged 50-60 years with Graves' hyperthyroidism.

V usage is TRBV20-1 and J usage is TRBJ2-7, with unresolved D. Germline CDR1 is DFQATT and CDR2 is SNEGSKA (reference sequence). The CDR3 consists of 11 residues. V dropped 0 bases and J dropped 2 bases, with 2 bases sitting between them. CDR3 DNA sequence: TGCAGTGCTAGAGAGCCCTACGAGCAGTACTTC. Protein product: CSAREPYEQYF.

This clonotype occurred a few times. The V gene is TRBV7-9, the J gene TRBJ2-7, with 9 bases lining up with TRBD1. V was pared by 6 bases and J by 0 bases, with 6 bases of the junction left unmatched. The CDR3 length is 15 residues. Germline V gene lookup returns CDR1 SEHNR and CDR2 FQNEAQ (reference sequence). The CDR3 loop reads CASRNDRGSSYEQYF. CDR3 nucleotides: TGTGCCAGCAGGAATGACAGGGGGAGCTCCTACGAGCAGTACTTC. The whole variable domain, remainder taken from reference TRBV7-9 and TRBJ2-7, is DTGVSQNPRHKITKRGQNVTFRCDPISEHNRLYWYRQTLGQGPEFLTYFQNEAQLEKSRLLSDRFSAERPKGSFSTLEIQRTEQGDSAMYLCASRNDRGSSYEQYFGPGTRLTVT.

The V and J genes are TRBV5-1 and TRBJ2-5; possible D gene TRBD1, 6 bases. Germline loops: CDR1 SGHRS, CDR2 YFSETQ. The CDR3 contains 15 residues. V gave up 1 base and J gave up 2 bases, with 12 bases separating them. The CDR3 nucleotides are TGCGCCAGCAGCTTGATGGGGGCGAGGCAAGAGACCCAGTACTTC. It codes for CASSLMGARQETQYF.

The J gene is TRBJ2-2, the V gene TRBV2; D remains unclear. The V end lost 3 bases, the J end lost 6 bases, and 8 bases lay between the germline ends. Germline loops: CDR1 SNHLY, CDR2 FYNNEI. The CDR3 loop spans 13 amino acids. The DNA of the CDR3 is TGTGCCAGCAGTGAGCTGGCCCCCGGGGAGCTGTTTTTT. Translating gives CASSELAPGELFF.

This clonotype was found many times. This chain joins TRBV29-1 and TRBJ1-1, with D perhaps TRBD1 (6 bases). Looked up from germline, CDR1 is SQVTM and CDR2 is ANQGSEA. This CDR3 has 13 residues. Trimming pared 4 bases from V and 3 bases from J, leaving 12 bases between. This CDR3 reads CSVGGYRDTEAFF. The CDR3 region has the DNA TGCAGCGTTGGGGGGTACAGGGACACTGAAGCTTTCTTT.

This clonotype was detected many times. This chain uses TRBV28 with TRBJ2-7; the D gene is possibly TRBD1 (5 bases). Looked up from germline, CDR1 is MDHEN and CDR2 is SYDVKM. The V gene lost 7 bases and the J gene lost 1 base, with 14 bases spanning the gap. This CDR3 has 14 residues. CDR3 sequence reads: CASTDSYGSYEQYF. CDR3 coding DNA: TGTGCCAGCACAGACAGTTACGGATCCTACGAGCAGTACTTC.

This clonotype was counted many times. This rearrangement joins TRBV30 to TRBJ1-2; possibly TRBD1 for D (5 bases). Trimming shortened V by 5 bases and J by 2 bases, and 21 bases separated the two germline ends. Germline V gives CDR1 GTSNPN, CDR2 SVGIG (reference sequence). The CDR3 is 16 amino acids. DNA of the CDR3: TGTGCCTGGTCGGGGGGAGATCGGGGACCGAACTATGGCTACACCTTC. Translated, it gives CAWSGGDRGPNYGYTF.

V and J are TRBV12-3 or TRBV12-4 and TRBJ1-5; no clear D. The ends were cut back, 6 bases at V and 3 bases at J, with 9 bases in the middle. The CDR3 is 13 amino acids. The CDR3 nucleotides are TGTGCCAGCAGGCTGGGAAACAATCAGCCCCAGCATTTT. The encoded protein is CASRLGNNQPQHF.

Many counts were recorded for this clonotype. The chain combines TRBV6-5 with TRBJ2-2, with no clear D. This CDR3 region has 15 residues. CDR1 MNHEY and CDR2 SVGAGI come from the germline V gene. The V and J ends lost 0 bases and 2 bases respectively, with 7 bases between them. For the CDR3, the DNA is TGTGCCAGCAGTTACTCGCGTGAAAACACCGGGGAGCTGTTTTTT. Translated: CASSYSRENTGELFF.

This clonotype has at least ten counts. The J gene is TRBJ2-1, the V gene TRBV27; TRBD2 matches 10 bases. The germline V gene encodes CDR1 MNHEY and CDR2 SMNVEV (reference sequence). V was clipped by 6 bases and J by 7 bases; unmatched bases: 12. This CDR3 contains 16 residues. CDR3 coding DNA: TGTGCCAGCAGCCTGACCGGGACTAGCGTGTTAAATGAGCAGTTCTTC. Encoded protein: CASSLTGTSVLNEQFF.

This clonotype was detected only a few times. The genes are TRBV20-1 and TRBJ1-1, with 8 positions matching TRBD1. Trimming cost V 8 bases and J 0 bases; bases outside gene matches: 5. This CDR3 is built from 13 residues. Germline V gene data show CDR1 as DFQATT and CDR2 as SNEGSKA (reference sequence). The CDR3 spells CSTSDRVNTEAFF. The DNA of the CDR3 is TGCAGTACCTCGGACAGGGTGAACACTGAAGCTTTCTTT.

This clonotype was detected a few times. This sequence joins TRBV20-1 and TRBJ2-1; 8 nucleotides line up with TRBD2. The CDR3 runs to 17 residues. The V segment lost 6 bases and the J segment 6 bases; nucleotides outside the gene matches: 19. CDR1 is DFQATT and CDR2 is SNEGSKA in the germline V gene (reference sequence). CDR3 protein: CSAGGTSGPTGGNEQFF. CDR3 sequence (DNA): TGCAGTGCCGGCGGAACTAGCGGCCCGACGGGGGGCAATGAGCAGTTCTTC.

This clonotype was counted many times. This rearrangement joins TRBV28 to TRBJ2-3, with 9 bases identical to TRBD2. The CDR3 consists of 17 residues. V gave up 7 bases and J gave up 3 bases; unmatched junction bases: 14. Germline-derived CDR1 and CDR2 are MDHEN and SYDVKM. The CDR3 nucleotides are TGTGCCAGCATCACCCCCAGCGGGAGGATTGGGACAGATACGCAGTATTTT. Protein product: CASITPSGRIGTDTQYF.

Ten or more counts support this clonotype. The CDR3 here is CASSYPSGLAGGFYEQYF. CDR3 bases: TGTGCCAGCAGTTATCCCTCGGGACTAGCGGGAGGGTTCTACGAGCAGTACTTC. The gene calls are TRBV28 and TRBJ2-7, with 16 positions matching TRBD2. The V gene end was trimmed by 4 bases and the J gene end by 3 bases; junction bases not matched to a gene: 9. Germline-derived CDR1 and CDR2 are MDHEN and SYDVKM. The CDR3 contains 18 residues.

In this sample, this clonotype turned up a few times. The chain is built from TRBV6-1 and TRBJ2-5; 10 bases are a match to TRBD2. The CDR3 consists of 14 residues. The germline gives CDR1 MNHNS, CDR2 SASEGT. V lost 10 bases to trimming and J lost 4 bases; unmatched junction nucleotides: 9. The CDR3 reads CATQAPSGRETQYF. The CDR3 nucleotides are TGTGCCACCCAGGCGCCTAGCGGGAGAGAGACCCAGTACTTC.

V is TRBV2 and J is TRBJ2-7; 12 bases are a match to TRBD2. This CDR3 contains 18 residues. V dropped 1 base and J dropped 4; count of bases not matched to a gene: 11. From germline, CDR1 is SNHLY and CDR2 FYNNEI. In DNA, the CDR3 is TGTGCCAGCAGTGAAGGCCTCAGGACTAGCGGGATACTTTACGAGCAGTACTTC. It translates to CASSEGLRTSGILYEQYF.

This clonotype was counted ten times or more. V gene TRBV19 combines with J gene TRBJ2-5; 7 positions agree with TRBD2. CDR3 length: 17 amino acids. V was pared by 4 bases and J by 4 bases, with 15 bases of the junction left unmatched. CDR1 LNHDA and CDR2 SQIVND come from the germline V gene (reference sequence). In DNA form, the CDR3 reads TGTGCCAGTAGTAGACGGGCGGGAGTTGTGTCAGGAGAGACCCAGTACTTC. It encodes CASSRRAGVVSGETQYF.

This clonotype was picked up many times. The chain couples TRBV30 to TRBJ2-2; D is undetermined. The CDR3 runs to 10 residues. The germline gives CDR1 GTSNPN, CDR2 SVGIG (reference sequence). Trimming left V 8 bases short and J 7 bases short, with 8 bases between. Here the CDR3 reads CAVASGELFF. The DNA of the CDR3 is TGTGCCGTCGCGAGCGGGGAGCTGTTTTTT.

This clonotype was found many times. The DNA for the CDR3 is TGTGCCAGCAGTGTTGGAAAAGCTTTCTTT. Translated, it gives CASSVGKAFF. The chain combines TRBV2 with TRBJ1-1; D remains ambiguous. The CDR3 spans 10 residues. Germline CDR1 reads SNHLY; CDR2 reads FYNNEI. The V end was cut by 4 bases, the J end by 9 bases, with 6 bases between.

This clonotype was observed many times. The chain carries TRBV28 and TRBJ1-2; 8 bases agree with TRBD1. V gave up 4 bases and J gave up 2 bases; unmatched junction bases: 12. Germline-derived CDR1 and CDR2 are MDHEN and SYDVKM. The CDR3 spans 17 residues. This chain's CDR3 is CASSSFVQGAINYGYTF. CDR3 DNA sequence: TGTGCCAGCAGTTCGTTCGTGCAGGGGGCTATAAACTATGGCTACACCTTC.

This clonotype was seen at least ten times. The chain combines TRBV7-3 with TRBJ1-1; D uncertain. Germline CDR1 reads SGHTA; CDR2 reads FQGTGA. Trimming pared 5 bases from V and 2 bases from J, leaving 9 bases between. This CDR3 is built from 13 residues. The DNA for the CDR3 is TGTGCCAGCAGCGTGGTGGCTAACACTGAAGCTTTCTTT. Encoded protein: CASSVVANTEAFF.

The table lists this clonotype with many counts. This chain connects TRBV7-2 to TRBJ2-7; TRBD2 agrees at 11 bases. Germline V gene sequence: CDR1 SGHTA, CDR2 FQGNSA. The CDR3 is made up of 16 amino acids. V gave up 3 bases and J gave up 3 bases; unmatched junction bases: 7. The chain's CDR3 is CASSFLSGRADYEQYF. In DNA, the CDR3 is TGTGCCAGCAGCTTTCTTAGCGGGAGGGCCGACTACGAGCAGTACTTC.

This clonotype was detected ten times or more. The CDR3 bases are TGTGCCAGCAGCCCCGAGGGGACACTCCCGTACAATGAGCAGTTCTTC. This gives the protein CASSPEGTLPYNEQFF. The rearrangement uses TRBV7-2 and TRBJ2-1; D perhaps matches TRBD1 (6 bases). This CDR3 region has 16 residues. The germline V gene encodes CDR1 SGHTA and CDR2 FQGNSA. Trimming left V 5 bases short and J 4 bases short, with 18 bases between.

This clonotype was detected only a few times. The CDR3 region has the DNA TGTGCCAGCAGTCTGGCGGACAGATACACCGGGGAGCTGTTTTTT. Translating it yields CASSLADRYTGELFF. The V gene is TRBV5-5, the J gene TRBJ2-2; TRBD1 might be the D (6 bases). Trimming cost V 5 bases and J 3 bases, with 14 bases left between them. CDR1 SGHKS and CDR2 YYEKEE come from the germline V gene (reference sequence). CDR3 length: 15 residues.

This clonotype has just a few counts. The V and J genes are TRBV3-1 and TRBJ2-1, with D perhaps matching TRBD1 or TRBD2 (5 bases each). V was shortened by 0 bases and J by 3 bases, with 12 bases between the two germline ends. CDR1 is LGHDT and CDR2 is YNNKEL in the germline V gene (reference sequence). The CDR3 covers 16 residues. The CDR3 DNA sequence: TGTGCCAGCAGCCAAGATGGGAGACAGTTCTACAATGAGCAGTTCTTC. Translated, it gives CASSQDGRQFYNEQFF.